These 25 T cell receptor beta chains were sequenced from one sample in a study of T cell repertoires in cytomegalovirus infection. Each CDR3 protein gets one entry after TCRdb re-called the reads with MiXCR. The data contain approximately 990,000 distinct CDR3 sequences, more than 25% of them singletons. Antigens for these TCRs are unknown. The input for sequencing was cultured CD8+ T cells from PBMCs, taken from culture after CMV antigen stimulation. Every receptor here comes from a human donor in good health (CMV status not recorded). Some clones in this sample may be carry-over from other donors' samples.

The chain links TRBV24-1 to TRBJ2-6; TRBD1 is a possible D gene (6 bases). Germline-derived CDR1 and CDR2 are KGHDR and SFDVKD. Trimming pared 6 bases from V and 0 bases from J, leaving 14 bases between. CDR3 length: 17 amino acids. This CDR3 is CATSSGDLSSGANVLTF. In nucleotides, the CDR3 is TGTGCCACCAGTTCAGGGGACCTCAGCTCTGGGGCCAACGTCCTGACTTTC.

The V gene is TRBV20-1, the J gene TRBJ1-1, with 7 bases fitting TRBD1. The trim removed 3 bases at V and 8 bases at J, leaving 15 bases unmatched. This CDR3 region has 15 residues. CDR1 is DFQATT and CDR2 is SNEGSKA in the germline V gene (reference sequence). The CDR3 DNA follows: TGCAGTGCTAGGTCGGACAGGCGGTATGGGTCGGAAGCTTTCTTT. It encodes CSARSDRRYGSEAFF.

The chain joins TRBV14 to TRBJ2-2; D might be TRBD1 or TRBD2, each matching 5 bases. Germline assignment: CDR1 SGHDN and CDR2 FVKESK. The V end was cut by 10 bases, the J end by 9 bases, with 24 bases between. CDR3 length: 15 residues. CDR3: CATRATGTETRELFF. The CDR3 nucleotides read TGTGCCACCAGGGCCACGGGAACGGAGACCAGGGAGCTGTTTTTT. Variable domain in full (rest from reference TRBV14 and TRBJ2-2): EAGVTQFPSHSVIEKGQTVTLRCDPISGHDNLYWYRRVMGKEIKFLLHFVKESKQDESGMPNNRFLAERTGGTYSTLKVQPAELEDSGVYFCATRATGTETRELFFGEGSRLTVL.

The CDR3 DNA follows: TGCGCCAGCAGCCAAGTTAGAACGAACAATGAGCAGTTCTTC. This encodes CASSQVRTNNEQFF. The V call is TRBV4-1, the J call TRBJ2-1; D ambiguous. The CDR3 spans 14 residues. The V gene's germline CDR1 is MGHRA and CDR2 YSYEKL. Trimming took 1 base from V and 5 from J, leaving 9 bases between them.

With respect to this clonotype: The germline gene is not matched at one end of the junction; a read error may be the cause. The V gene is TRBV27, the J gene TRBJ2-3; D is uncertain. The CDR3 extends over 13 amino acids. Germline V gene sequence: CDR1 MNHEY, CDR2 SMNVEV (reference sequence). The CDR3 nucleotides read TGTGCCAGCAGTTTAACCCCAACAGAAACGCAGTATTTT. Its protein is CASSLTPTETQYF.

V is TRBV29-1 and J is TRBJ2-7; TRBD1 matches at 8 bases. The CDR3 extends over 14 amino acids. The V and J ends lost 4 bases and 5 bases, in that order; junction bases with no gene match: 10. CDR1 is SQVTM, CDR2 ANQGSEA, per germline. CDR3 protein: CSVAGTGGIHEQYF. CDR3 nucleotide sequence: TGCAGCGTTGCGGGGACAGGCGGTATCCACGAGCAGTACTTC.

This clonotype has just a few counts. As DNA, the CDR3 is TGTGCCAGCAGTTTAATTGGAGATCTTAACTACGAGCAGTACTTC. Its translation: CASSLIGDLNYEQYF. The rearrangement links TRBV12-3 or TRBV12-4 to TRBJ2-7; D is unresolved. The CDR3 is 15 residues long. The ends were cut back, 2 bases at V and 3 bases at J, with 14 bases in the middle.

The table lists this clonotype with a few counts. This chain connects TRBV7-9 to TRBJ2-6, with D perhaps given as TRBD1 or TRBD2 (5 bases each). The germline gives CDR1 SEHNR, CDR2 FQNEAQ (reference sequence). The CDR3 loop spans 17 amino acids. Trimming shortened V by 7 bases and J by 2 bases, and 18 bases separated the two germline ends. The CDR3 sequence: CASTYTGTLAGANVLTF. The DNA of the CDR3 is TGTGCCAGCACCTACACCGGGACGCTAGCTGGGGCCAACGTCCTGACTTTC.

This clonotype was counted many times. This chain links TRBV4-1 with TRBJ2-5, with D possibly matching TRBD1 (6 bases). Germline loops: CDR1 MGHRA, CDR2 YSYEKL. The CDR3 is 14 amino acids. V shed 1 base and J shed 5 bases, with 11 bases lying between them. The CDR3 DNA is TGCGCCAGCAGCCAAGCAGCAGGGGACGAGACCCAGTACTTC. Encoded protein: CASSQAAGDETQYF.

CDR3 region: CASSLAGQEDYEQYF. The CDR3 DNA is TGTGCCAGCAGCTTAGCGGGACAGGAAGACTACGAGCAGTACTTC. The chain combines TRBV7-6 with TRBJ2-7; 8 bases are a match to TRBD1. CDR1 SGHVS and CDR2 FNYEAQ come from the germline V gene. This CDR3 contains 15 residues. V gave up 0 bases and J gave up 3 bases; unmatched junction bases: 4.

This clonotype was detected only a few times. The V call is TRBV6-1, the J call TRBJ1-6; D remains unclear. The CDR3 is 17 residues long. The V end was cut by 7 bases, the J end by 5 bases, with 21 bases between. Germline V gene lookup returns CDR1 MNHNS and CDR2 SASEGT. The CDR3 here is CASTIHAHLNHNSPLHF. CDR3 sequence (DNA): TGTGCCAGCACCATCCATGCCCATCTAAATCATAATTCACCCCTCCACTTT.

J is TRBJ2-1 and V is TRBV28; TRBD1 agrees at 7 bases. Germline trimming cut 3 bases from V and 4 bases from J; bases unmatched to any gene: 6. This CDR3 contains 15 residues. Per the germline V gene, CDR1 is MDHEN and CDR2 is SYDVKM. CDR3 amino acids: CASSFGGRGYNEQFF. CDR3 nucleotide sequence: TGTGCCAGCAGTTTTGGGGGCAGGGGGTACAATGAGCAGTTCTTC.

This clonotype occurred once. CDR3 in amino acids: CASTGDDNTGELFF. CDR3 DNA: TGTGCCAGCACCGGTGATGATAACACCGGGGAGCTGTTTTTT. The chain links TRBV2 to TRBJ2-2; D is undetermined. Germline V gives CDR1 SNHLY, CDR2 FYNNEI. The CDR3 runs to 14 residues. V was pared by 7 bases and J by 2 bases, with 11 bases between.

This clonotype was recorded a few times. The V and J genes are TRBV6-6 and TRBJ1-2; D may be TRBD1 (5 bases). The CDR3 is 18 amino acids. V was cut by 0 bases and J by 6 bases, with 23 bases left in between. Germline CDR1 and CDR2: MNHNY and SVGAGI (reference sequence). The CDR3 is CASSYSSPGGGGTDGYTF. The CDR3 bases are TGTGCCAGCAGTTACTCGAGTCCGGGCGGGGGAGGGACGGATGGCTACACCTTC.

The V gene is TRBV6-1, the J gene TRBJ2-3; tentatively, D is TRBD2 (5 bases). This CDR3 is 15 amino acids long. CDR1 MNHNS and CDR2 SASEGT come from the germline V gene. Between the trimmed V and J ends, which lost 6 bases and 0 bases, there was a span of 13 bases. The CDR3 nucleotides read TGTGCCAGCAGAACCCTAGCCTCGAGCACAGATACGCAGTATTTT. The encoded protein is CASRTLASSTDTQYF.

In its sample, this clonotype was seen many times. The chain combines TRBV7-6 with TRBJ1-2, with 9 positions matching TRBD1. Germline-derived CDR1 and CDR2 are SGHVS and FNYEAQ. CDR3 length: 13 amino acids. V lost 5 bases to trimming and J lost 5 bases; unmatched junction nucleotides: 3. CDR3 sequence: CASSPGTGYGYTF. CDR3 in DNA: TGTGCCAGCAGCCCCGGGACAGGGTATGGCTACACCTTC.

As for this clonotype: A much larger clone is a single base away; this may be a read error. The V gene is TRBV7-2, the J gene TRBJ1-3, with D unresolved. CDR1 SGHTA and CDR2 FQGNSA come from the germline V gene. V lost 1 base, J lost 4 bases, and 11 bases lay in between. This CDR3 region has 15 residues. The CDR3: CASSLGVSPGNTIYF. The CDR3 coding sequence is TGTGCCAGCAGCTTAGGGGTCAGCCCCGGAAACACCATATATTTT.

This clonotype was seen at least ten times. This rearrangement joins TRBV7-9 to TRBJ2-4, with 8 bases aligning to TRBD2. CDR1 and CDR2 from the germline V gene are SEHNR and FQNEAQ (reference sequence). CDR3 size: 12 residues. After removal of 11 bases from V and 6 bases from J, the junction contained 6 bases not matched to a gene. This CDR3 is CAVRGDINIQYF. The CDR3 coding sequence is TGTGCCGTGCGGGGGGACATAAACATTCAGTACTTC.

This clonotype was seen repeatedly, ten times or more. The CDR3 loop is CASSLVQGPDTQYF. CDR3 coding DNA: TGTGCCAGCAGCTTAGTACAGGGTCCAGATACGCAGTATTTT. The rearrangement links TRBV7-6 to TRBJ2-3, with TRBD1 as a possible D gene (6 bases). The germline V gene encodes CDR1 SGHVS and CDR2 FNYEAQ. Trimming stripped 1 base from V and 4 bases from J, with 9 bases between. The CDR3 is 14 amino acids.

CDR3 protein: CAISEVAGGPRYNEQFF. In nucleotides, the CDR3 is TGTGCCATCAGTGAGGTAGCGGGGGGGCCACGCTACAATGAGCAGTTCTTC. The J gene is TRBJ2-1, the V gene TRBV10-3, with 11 positions matching TRBD2. CDR3 length equals 17 residues. Per germline, CDR1 ENHRY and CDR2 SYGVKD. V dropped 2 bases and J dropped 3; count of bases not matched to a gene: 6.

The gene calls are TRBV5-1 and TRBJ2-7; TRBD1 agrees at 7 bases. CDR3 length: 14 amino acids. Germline CDR1 and CDR2: SGHRS and YFSETQ. With V trimmed by 4 bases and J by 7 bases, 11 bases remained unmatched. The CDR3 region is CASSTGQAQGEQYV. The CDR3 DNA follows: TGCGCCAGCAGCACCGGACAGGCCCAGGGAGAGCAGTACGTC.

A few counts support this clonotype. The rearrangement links TRBV4-1 to TRBJ1-5; D is uncertain. The CDR3 runs to 15 residues. Looked up from germline, CDR1 is MGHRA and CDR2 is YSYEKL. The V end lost 0 bases, the J end lost 6 bases, and 12 bases lay between the germline ends. The CDR3 protein is CASSQDRGSAQPQHF. CDR3 sequence (DNA): TGCGCCAGCAGCCAAGATCGGGGTTCGGCTCAGCCCCAGCATTTT.

The chain couples TRBV15 to TRBJ2-3; D is unresolved. This CDR3 has 15 amino acids. From germline, CDR1 is LNHNV and CDR2 YYDKDF (reference sequence). Trimming removed 2 bases at V and 0 bases at J, with 9 bases between. CDR3 sequence (DNA): TGTGCCACCAGCAGATCGAGGTCTAGCACAGATACGCAGTATTTT. Protein product: CATSRSRSSTDTQYF.

Sample share makes this clonotype medium-sized. The V and J genes are TRBV7-8 and TRBJ2-7, with D possibly called TRBD1 or TRBD2 (5 bases each). Germline V CDR1 and CDR2: SGHVS, FQNEAQ. V was shortened by 5 bases and J by 2 bases, with 10 bases between the two germline ends. The CDR3 has 13 amino acids. Written as DNA, the CDR3 is TGTGCCAGCAGCCCGGGACGGACCTACGAGCAGTACGTC. Protein: CASSPGRTYEQYV.

The chain combines TRBV28 with TRBJ1-4; the D is unclear. The CDR3 covers 14 residues. Trimming shortened V by 5 bases and J by 1 base, and 8 bases separated the two germline ends. Germline V gene lookup returns CDR1 MDHEN and CDR2 SYDVKM. The CDR3 spells CASSPVGTNEKLFF. The CDR3 coding sequence is TGTGCCAGCAGTCCGGTTGGAACTAATGAAAAACTGTTTTTT.